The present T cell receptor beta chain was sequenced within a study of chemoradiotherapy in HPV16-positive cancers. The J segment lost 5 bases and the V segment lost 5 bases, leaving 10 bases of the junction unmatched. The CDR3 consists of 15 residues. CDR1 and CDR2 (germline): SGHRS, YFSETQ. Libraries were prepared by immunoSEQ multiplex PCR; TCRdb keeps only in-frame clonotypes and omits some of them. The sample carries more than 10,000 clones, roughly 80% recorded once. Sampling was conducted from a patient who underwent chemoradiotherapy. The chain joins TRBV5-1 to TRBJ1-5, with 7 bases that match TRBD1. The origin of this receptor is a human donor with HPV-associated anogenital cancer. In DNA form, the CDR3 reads TGCGCCAGCAGTTTTACAGGGGCGAAAGATCAGCCCCAGCATTTT. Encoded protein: CASSFTGAKDQPQHF.